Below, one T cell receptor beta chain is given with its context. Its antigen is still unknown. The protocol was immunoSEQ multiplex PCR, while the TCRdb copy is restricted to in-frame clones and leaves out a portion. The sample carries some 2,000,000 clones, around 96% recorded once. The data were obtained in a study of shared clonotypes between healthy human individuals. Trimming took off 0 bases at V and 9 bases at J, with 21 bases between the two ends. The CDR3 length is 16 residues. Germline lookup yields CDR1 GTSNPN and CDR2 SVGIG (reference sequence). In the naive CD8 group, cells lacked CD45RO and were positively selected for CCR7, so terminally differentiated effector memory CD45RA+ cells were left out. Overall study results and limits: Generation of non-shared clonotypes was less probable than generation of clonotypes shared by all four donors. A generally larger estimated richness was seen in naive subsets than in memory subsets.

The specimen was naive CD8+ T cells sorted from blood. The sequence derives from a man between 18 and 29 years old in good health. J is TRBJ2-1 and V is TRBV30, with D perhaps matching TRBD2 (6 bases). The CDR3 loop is CAWSVPRGLPSGEQFF. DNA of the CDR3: TGTGCCTGGAGTGTACCAAGGGGACTCCCAAGCGGTGAGCAGTTCTTC.